The present T cell receptor beta chain was sequenced within a study of blood T cell repertoires in COVID-19. This clone was counted ten times or more. Germline values: CDR1 SGHRS, CDR2 YFSETQ. Trimming at V came to 7 bases and at J to 1 base, leaving 4 bases not matched to a gene. The CDR3 spans 13 residues. TCRdb keeps only in-frame clones here, not all; method: immunoSEQ multiplex PCR. This repertoire shows 100,000 to 150,000 clones, roughly three quarters found once; its top ten account for 1.9%. V usage is TRBV5-1 and J usage is TRBJ1-2; 7 nucleotides line up with TRBD1. This receptor was identified in a woman in her 70s with acute or convalescent COVID-19. Input material: peripheral blood. CDR3: CASPDRRNYGYTF. In DNA form, the CDR3 reads TGCGCCAGCCCGGACAGGCGTAACTATGGCTACACCTTC.